These T cell receptor beta chains were read from a single sample in a study of shared clonotypes between healthy human individuals. Sequencing was performed with immunoSEQ multiplex PCR; in TCRdb, only in-frame clones are kept and a portion is missing. The data hold 1,400,000 or so clones, with about 98.5% observed a single time. The specimen was naive CD4+ T cells sorted from blood. All receptors come from a man aged 30 to 39 in good health. CDR3s include the opening cysteine and the closing phenylalanine or tryptophan. D genes are given only for firm matches. Size is stated for part of the rows, as once, few or many counts, or as a class when the clone is expanded.

size	J	V	D	CDR3	DNA
-	TRBJ2-7	TRBV5-1	TRBD2	CASSLLFGGSSYEQYF	TGCGCCAGCAGCTTGCTTTTCGGGGGGAGCTCCTACGAGCAGTACTTC
-	TRBJ2-2	TRBV10-3	-	CAISEFRGRNTGELFF	TGTGCCATCAGTGAGTTTCGGGGGCGGAACACCGGGGAGCTGTTTTTT
-	TRBJ2-3	TRBV7-6	-	CASSLQGYSSTDTQYF	TGTGCCAGCAGCTTACAGGGGTACTCTAGCACAGATACGCAGTATTTT
-	TRBJ2-7	TRBV18	-	CASSPLGDEQYF	TGTGCCAGCTCACCACTCGGGGACGAGCAGTACTTC
-	TRBJ2-4	TRBV5-1	TRBD1	CASSVQGAPVLAKNIQYF	TGCGCCAGCAGCGTTCAGGGGGCCCCCGTTCTAGCCAAAAACATTCAGTACTTC
-	TRBJ1-2	TRBV6-4	TRBD1	CASSEGGGGQGGYTF	TGTGCCAGCAGTGAAGGGGGAGGCGGACAGGGCGGCTACACCTTC
-	TRBJ1-2	TRBV27	-	CASSLVRQSNYGYTF	TGTGCCAGCAGTTTGGTCAGACAGTCGAACTATGGCTACACCTTC
-	TRBJ2-1	TRBV27	TRBD2	CASSSVRGRTLGEQFF	TGTGCCAGCAGTTCCGTTCGCGGGAGGACCCTCGGGGAGCAGTTCTTC
-	TRBJ2-2	TRBV28	-	CASSYLSGYTGELFF	TGTGCCAGCAGTTACCTCAGCGGATACACCGGGGAGCTGTTTTTT
-	TRBJ2-7	TRBV5-4	-	CASSTGLSFFF	TGTGCCAGCAGCACGGGACTTTCTTTCTTTTTC
-	TRBJ2-7	TRBV7-9	-	CASSFTAGEQYF	TGTGCCAGCAGCTTCACCGCTGGGGAGCAGTACTTC
-	TRBJ2-1	TRBV9	TRBD2	CASSVGTSGPFNEQFF	TGTGCCAGCAGCGTAGGGACTAGCGGGCCGTTCAATGAGCAGTTCTTC
-	TRBJ1-3	TRBV18	TRBD1	CASSPLEGAIGNTIYF	TGTGCCAGCTCACCCCTAGAGGGGGCGATTGGAAACACCATATATTTT
-	TRBJ2-2	TRBV29-1	-	CSVRGAGELFF	TGCAGCGTCAGGGGCGCCGGGGAGCTGTTTTTT
-	TRBJ1-4	TRBV5-1	-	CASSAPGQAYEKLFF	TGCGCCAGCAGCGCCCCCGGGCAGGCGTATGAAAAACTGTTTTTT
-	TRBJ1-4	TRBV28	TRBD1	CASSQTGTGREKLFF	TGTGCCAGCAGTCAAACCGGGACAGGGCGCGAAAAACTGTTTTTT
-	TRBJ2-7	TRBV29-1	TRBD1	CSVGDRGLYEQYF	TGCAGCGTTGGGGACAGGGGGCTTTACGAGCAGTACTTC
-	TRBJ1-2	TRBV6-1	-	CASSEALKGYGYTF	TGTGCCAGCAGTGAAGCGCTAAAGGGGTATGGCTACACCTTC
-	TRBJ2-7	TRBV11-2	TRBD2	CASSSPNPTSGRGYEQYF	TGTGCCAGCAGCTCCCCGAACCCGACTAGCGGGAGAGGGTACGAGCAGTACTTC
once	TRBJ2-1	TRBV4-3	TRBD2	CASSRHSSGRIRPDEQFF	TGCGCCAGCAGCCGGCACTCTAGCGGGAGGATCCGGCCCGATGAGCAGTTCTTC
-	TRBJ2-5	TRBV7-2	-	CASRPQSWETQYF	TGTGCCAGCAGACCTCAGTCGTGGGAGACCCAGTACTTC
-	TRBJ2-5	TRBV5-1	-	CASSLGPGRLGKTQYF	TGCGCCAGCAGCTTGGGGCCGGGACGCCTAGGGAAGACCCAGTACTTC
-	TRBJ2-1	TRBV6-1	TRBD2	CASGGTSGSYNEQFF	TGTGCCAGCGGGGGGACTAGCGGGAGCTACAATGAGCAGTTCTTC
-	TRBJ2-7	TRBV11-2	-	CASSLGSIGEQYF	TGTGCCAGCAGCTTAGGAAGTATCGGCGAGCAGTACTTC
-	TRBJ2-1	TRBV15	TRBD2	CATSTRLAGALEQFF	TGTGCCACCAGCACCCGACTAGCGGGAGCTCTTGAGCAGTTCTTC
-	TRBJ2-5	TRBV5-4	-	CASSSGHSQETQYF	TGTGCCAGCAGCTCGGGTCACTCTCAAGAGACCCAGTACTTC
-	TRBJ1-1	TRBV19	-	CASSSAGAAPRPFF	TGTGCCAGTAGTTCGGCGGGGGCGGCCCCTCGGCCTTTCTTT
-	TRBJ1-4	TRBV5-6	-	CASSRHRVLTANEKLFF	TGTGCCAGCAGCAGACACAGGGTTTTAACGGCTAATGAAAAACTGTTTTTT
once	TRBJ1-3	TRBV10-2	TRBD1	CASSDRGSGNTIYF	TGCGCCAGCAGCGACAGGGGATCTGGAAACACCATATATTTT
-	TRBJ2-2	TRBV9	-	CASSSKARDGANTGELFF	TGTGCCAGCAGCTCAAAGGCCAGGGACGGCGCGAACACCGGGGAGCTGTTTTTT
once	TRBJ2-1	TRBV11-2	-	CASSLLGGGLSTNEQFF	TGTGCCAGCAGCTTACTTGGCGGAGGGCTCTCTACAAATGAGCAGTTCTTC
-	TRBJ1-4	TRBV15	-	CATSRILRGHRSEKLFF	TGTGCCACCAGCAGAATCCTAAGGGGCCACCGGAGTGAAAAACTGTTTTTT
-	TRBJ2-7	TRBV18	-	CASSPRRGYEQYF	TGTGCCAGCTCACCACGCAGGGGCTACGAGCAGTACTTC
-	TRBJ1-3	TRBV6-5	-	CASTTTGGNTIYF	TGTGCCAGCACAACTACAGGGGGAAACACCATATATTTT
-	TRBJ1-5	TRBV6-1	-	CASSGPTGQINQPQHF	TGTGCCAGCAGTGGCCCGACCGGACAGATCAATCAGCCCCAGCATTTT
-	TRBJ1-4	TRBV25-1	-	CASREGRRFNEKLFF	TGTGCCAGCAGAGAAGGGAGGAGATTTAATGAAAAACTGTTTTTT
-	TRBJ2-7	TRBV5-5	TRBD1	CASSLQGTDSYEQYF	TGTGCCAGCAGCTTGCAGGGGACAGACTCCTACGAGCAGTACTTC
-	TRBJ2-5	TRBV11-2	-	CASSFRETQYF	TGTGCCAGCAGCTTTCGGGAGACCCAGTACTTC
-	TRBJ2-7	TRBV18	-	CASSQTAIYEQYF	TGTGCCAGCTCGCAGACAGCCATTTACGAGCAGTACTTC
-	TRBJ2-1	TRBV5-8	TRBD2	CASSLGSSGSDEQFF	TGTGCCAGCAGCTTGGGATCTAGCGGGAGTGATGAGCAGTTCTTC
once	TRBJ1-2	TRBV2	-	CASSGSPTEFYGYTF	TGTGCCAGCAGTGGATCGCCGACAGAATTCTATGGCTACACCTTC
-	TRBJ2-5	TRBV19	-	CASKAGPGGFPETQYF	TGTGCCAGTAAAGCGGGGCCAGGGGGCTTTCCGGAGACCCAGTACTTC
-	TRBJ2-5	TRBV6-1	TRBD2	CASPTPGEGETQYF	TGTGCCAGCCCCACCCCGGGGGAGGGAGAGACCCAGTACTTC
-	TRBJ2-7	TRBV2	TRBD2	CASSPDSGRGLEQYF	TGTGCCAGCAGCCCTGATAGCGGGAGGGGGCTCGAGCAGTACTTC
once	TRBJ2-7	TRBV29-1	TRBD2	CSARGAGGPYEQYF	TGCAGCGCCCGCGGGGCGGGAGGGCCTTACGAGCAGTACTTC